This T cell receptor (beta chain) was sequenced during a study of blood T cell repertoires in COVID-19. V was trimmed by 5 bases and J by 9 bases, leaving 17 bases between them. The CDR3 has 14 residues. Germline V gene sequence: CDR1 SGHTA, CDR2 FQGNSA. This table comes from immunoSEQ multiplex PCR, and its TCRdb copy is limited to in-frame clones, with some not included. This repertoire shows about 350,000 clones, 87% found once; its top ten account for around 6%. The origin of this receptor is a woman aged 45 to 65 with COVID-19, enrolled during active disease. The V call is TRBV7-2, the J call TRBJ2-1; TRBD2 might be the D (6 bases). The sequencing input was peripheral blood. CDR3 sequence (DNA): TGTGCCAGCAGCCGCGGGGATCGTAGAGGTGAGCAGTTCTTC. This sequence encodes CASSRGDRRGEQFF.